Following are 26 T cell receptor beta chains from one sample sequenced in a study of T cells in Graves' hyperthyroidism and ophthalmopathy. There were TCR beta CDR3 regions amplified from RNA transcripts. Initially, a first-round RT-PCR of the TCR CDR3 employed the HTBI primer set. TCRdb used MiXCR to reprocess the multiplex PCR reads, holding one entry per CDR3 protein. The data show 600,000 to 650,000 distinct CDR3 sequences, 20% to 25% seen once. The sequenced material came from blood. These receptors were collected from a man aged 25 to 40 with Graves' ophthalmopathy.

This clonotype showed up many times. The chain couples TRBV28 to TRBJ1-2; no definite D call. The CDR3 totals 13 residues. The germline gives CDR1 MDHEN, CDR2 SYDVKM. V lost 4 bases and J lost 4, with 10 bases in between. CDR3: CASSSTEIYGYTF. In DNA, the CDR3 is TGTGCCAGCAGTTCTACGGAGATCTATGGCTACACCTTC.

V gene TRBV6-1 combines with J gene TRBJ1-2; no clear D. Germline lookup yields CDR1 MNHNS and CDR2 SASEGT. CDR3 length: 11 amino acids. V was shortened by 6 bases and J by 8 bases, with 10 bases between the two germline ends. CDR3 region: CASSQDSGYTF. In DNA, the CDR3 is TGTGCCAGCAGCCAAGATAGCGGCTACACCTTC.

This clonotype was seen only a few times. This chain uses TRBV6-5 with TRBJ1-5, with no clear D. CDR1 and CDR2 (germline): MNHEY, SVGAGI. The CDR3 has 17 residues. Trimming removed 1 base at V and 0 bases at J, with 13 bases between. CDR3 region: CASSYYNSGYSNQPQHF. CDR3 nucleotides: TGTGCCAGCAGTTACTACAATTCGGGATATAGCAATCAGCCCCAGCATTTT.

The rearrangement joins TRBV4-3 to TRBJ2-7; 7 nucleotides match TRBD2. CDR1 LGHNA and CDR2 YSLEER come from the germline V gene. There are 16 residues in the CDR3. V lost 0 bases to trimming and J lost 3 bases; unmatched junction nucleotides: 8. CDR3: CASSQDPGGPLYEQYF. The CDR3 coding sequence is TGCGCCAGCAGCCAAGATCCGGGAGGACCTCTCTACGAGCAGTACTTC.

The rearrangement links TRBV20-1 to TRBJ1-1; D is possibly TRBD1 (5 bases). Germline CDR1 and CDR2: DFQATT and SNEGSKA (reference sequence). V lost 6 bases, J lost 4 bases, and 15 bases lay in between. This CDR3 comprises 13 residues. The CDR3 bases are TGCAGTGCGAGGGACGGCATGAGCACTGAAGCTTTCTTT. As protein: CSARDGMSTEAFF.

The table lists this clonotype with a few counts. The chain is built from TRBV5-5 and TRBJ1-5; D gene ambiguous. CDR3 length: 14 residues. Between the trimmed V and J ends, which lost 4 bases and 1 base, there was a span of 9 bases. Per the germline V gene, CDR1 is SGHKS and CDR2 is YYEKEE (reference sequence). The CDR3 loop reads CASSPVVSNQPQHF. Here the CDR3 DNA reads TGTGCCAGCAGCCCGGTAGTCAGCAATCAGCCCCAGCATTTT.

V usage is TRBV28 and J usage is TRBJ2-2; no definite D call. Trimming shortened V by 6 bases and J by 4 bases, and 9 bases separated the two germline ends. The CDR3 loop spans 13 amino acids. Germline V gene sequence: CDR1 MDHEN, CDR2 SYDVKM. The CDR3 here is CASRRQVTGELFF. The CDR3 nucleotides read TGTGCCAGCAGAAGACAAGTCACCGGGGAGCTGTTTTTT.

This clonotype came up many times. In DNA form, the CDR3 reads TGTGCCAGCACCATAGGACAGGGGCGATACAATGAGCAGTTCTTC. This encodes CASTIGQGRYNEQFF. The chain recombines TRBV28 with TRBJ2-1; TRBD1 aligns across 9 bases. The trim removed 7 bases at V and 4 bases at J, leaving 8 bases unmatched. The germline V gene has CDR1 MDHEN and CDR2 SYDVKM. The CDR3 is 15 residues long.

This clonotype was observed a few times. The chain carries TRBV19 and TRBJ1-2; the D gene is possibly TRBD1 (5 bases). Per germline, CDR1 LNHDA and CDR2 SQIVND (reference sequence). The CDR3 has 14 residues. V was shortened by 4 bases and J by 4 bases, with 13 bases between the two germline ends. The CDR3 bases are TGTGCCAGTAGTACCGACAGCGTTATCTATGGCTACACCTTC. It encodes CASSTDSVIYGYTF.

V usage is TRBV6-5 and J usage is TRBJ2-2; unclear D gene. The CDR3 sequence is 15 residues long. The germline CDR1 and CDR2 sequences are MNHEY and SVGAGI. V was shortened by 0 bases and J by 7 bases, with 12 bases between the two germline ends. CDR3 coding DNA: TGTGCCAGCAGTTACTCGAACGGGCCCGACGGGGAGCTGTTTTTT. Translation: CASSYSNGPDGELFF.

This clonotype was observed at least ten times. The chain carries TRBV7-2 and TRBJ2-4, with D maybe TRBD2 (6 bases). Between the trimmed V and J ends, which lost 3 bases and 0 bases, there was a span of 9 bases. The CDR3 totals 15 residues. Germline CDR1 is SGHTA and CDR2 is FQGNSA. In nucleotides, the CDR3 is TGTGCCAGCAGCTTCGGGGGAGTAGCCAAAAACATTCAGTACTTC. Translation gives CASSFGGVAKNIQYF.

This chain links TRBV24-1 with TRBJ2-3, with 16 positions matching TRBD2. Germline V gene sequence: CDR1 KGHDR, CDR2 SFDVKD. The CDR3 spans 17 residues. V lost 7 bases, J lost 5 bases, and 8 bases stayed unmatched. The CDR3 loop is CATSFPGLAGGIDTQYF. In nucleotides, the CDR3 is TGTGCCACCAGCTTCCCGGGACTAGCGGGAGGGATAGATACGCAGTATTTT.

This clonotype came up many times. The chain links TRBV19 to TRBJ2-7, with 14 bases matching TRBD2. Germline assignment: CDR1 LNHDA and CDR2 SQIVND (reference sequence). The trim removed 3 bases at V and 5 bases at J, leaving 6 bases unmatched. The CDR3 covers 16 residues. DNA of the CDR3: TGTGCCAGTAGTATGGGACTAGCGGGAGCTCGAGACGAGCAGTACTTC. This gives the protein CASSMGLAGARDEQYF.

The V and J genes are TRBV5-4 and TRBJ2-7; D is uncertain. Germline CDR1 SGHNT, CDR2 YYREEE (reference sequence). The V gene lost 0 bases and the J gene lost 0 bases, with 10 bases spanning the gap. This CDR3 is 15 amino acids long. Written as DNA, the CDR3 is TGTGCCAGCAGCTTGGCTGTAGGAAACTCCTACGAGCAGTACTTC. This encodes CASSLAVGNSYEQYF.

The chain couples TRBV30 to TRBJ2-3; a weak D match, TRBD2 (6 bases). The V gene's germline CDR1 is GTSNPN and CDR2 SVGIG (reference sequence). V lost 2 bases to trimming and J lost 6 bases, with 15 bases between them. The CDR3 runs to 14 residues. CDR3 sequence reads: CAWSQGLNMDTQYF. CDR3 nucleotides: TGTGCCTGGAGTCAGGGACTTAATATGGATACGCAGTATTTT.

V is TRBV7-9 and J is TRBJ2-2, with a weak D call TRBD1 (6 bases). V lost 0 bases and J 7 bases, leaving 15 bases between the germline ends. The CDR3 contains 16 residues. Germline V gene lookup returns CDR1 SEHNR and CDR2 FQNEAQ (reference sequence). This CDR3 reads CASSLAWTVTVGELFF. The CDR3 coding sequence is TGTGCCAGCAGCTTAGCTTGGACAGTGACGGTCGGGGAGCTGTTTTTT.

The chain joins TRBV10-2 to TRBJ2-7; tentatively, D is TRBD1 or TRBD2 (5 bases each). CDR1 is WSHSY and CDR2 is SAAADI in the germline V gene. The CDR3 loop spans 13 amino acids. Trimming pared 6 bases from V and 2 bases from J, leaving 11 bases between. The CDR3 DNA reads as TGCGCCAGCAGGGGGACGGATACCTACGAGCAGTACTTC. Translation: CASRGTDTYEQYF.

The rearrangement uses TRBV27 and TRBJ2-3; 8 bases map to TRBD2. J gave up 6 bases and V 4 bases, and 6 bases lay outside the gene matches. The CDR3 is made up of 14 amino acids. The germline CDR1 and CDR2 sequences are MNHEY and SMNVEV (reference sequence). The CDR3 protein is CASSSPSGFDTQYF. Written as DNA, the CDR3 is TGTGCCAGCAGTTCGCCTAGCGGGTTTGATACGCAGTATTTT.

Written as DNA, the CDR3 is TGTGCCAGTAGTACCGGGACAGGGATCGGAAACACCATATATTTT. This sequence encodes CASSTGTGIGNTIYF. This chain joins TRBV19 and TRBJ1-3, with 9 bases identical to TRBD1. CDR1 and CDR2 (germline): LNHDA, SQIVND (reference sequence). The CDR3 runs 15 residues. V lost 4 bases to trimming and J lost 4 bases; unmatched junction nucleotides: 5.

This clonotype was counted many times. The chain joins TRBV2 to TRBJ1-1, with 7 positions matching TRBD1. The germline V gene encodes CDR1 SNHLY and CDR2 FYNNEI. The CDR3 spans 15 residues. The V segment lost 7 bases and the J segment 0 bases; nucleotides outside the gene matches: 8. CDR3 sequence reads: CASTDRASMNTEAFF. CDR3 bases: TGTGCCAGCACCGACAGGGCATCGATGAACACTGAAGCTTTCTTT.

There are many counts of this clonotype. This chain joins TRBV12-3 or TRBV12-4 and TRBJ2-1, with no clear D. The CDR3 runs 14 residues. V lost 3 bases to trimming and J lost 7 bases, with 13 bases between them. The CDR3 reads CASSFSANRNEQFF. CDR3 coding DNA: TGTGCCAGCAGTTTTTCGGCCAACCGGAATGAGCAGTTCTTC.

This clonotype was counted ten times or more. The CDR3 sequence is CASSPGAGDRSLNTEAFF. The CDR3 coding sequence is TGTGCCAGCAGCCCAGGGGCGGGGGATCGGAGTCTCAACACTGAAGCTTTCTTT. The chain has TRBV11-2 and TRBJ1-1, with a possible D match to TRBD1 (6 bases). Germline V CDR1 and CDR2: SGHAT, FQNNGV. There are 18 residues in the CDR3. Deletions cut 5 bases from V and 2 bases from J, with 24 bases between.

The chain has TRBV5-1 and TRBJ1-5, with TRBD1 matching over 7 bases. The germline gives CDR1 SGHRS, CDR2 YFSETQ. The CDR3 sequence is 13 residues long. After removal of 3 bases from V and 4 bases from J, the junction contained 1 base not matched to a gene. CDR3 region: CASSWGQNQPQHF. In DNA, the CDR3 is TGCGCCAGCAGCTGGGGACAGAATCAGCCCCAGCATTTT.

At least ten counts were recorded for this clonotype. The rearrangement uses TRBV28 and TRBJ2-7, with 8 nucleotides matching TRBD1. This CDR3 comprises 14 residues. The germline V gene encodes CDR1 MDHEN and CDR2 SYDVKM. The trim removed 4 bases at V and 4 bases at J, leaving 6 bases unmatched. The DNA of the CDR3 is TGTGCCAGCAGTTCTGGACAGGGTTTATACGAGCAGTACTTC. This translates into CASSSGQGLYEQYF. Supplemented by reference TRBV28 and TRBJ2-7, the full variable domain reads DVKVTQSSRYLVKRTGEKVFLECVQDMDHENMFWYRQDPGLGLRLIYFSYDVKMKEKGDIPEGYSVSREKKERFSLILESASTNQTSMYLCASSSGQGLYEQYFGPGTRLTVT.

This clonotype was seen at least ten times. The chain employs TRBV18 and TRBJ2-5; possibly TRBD2 for D (6 bases). V lost 0 bases to trimming and J lost 6 bases, with 11 bases between them. The CDR3 contains 14 residues. Germline lookup yields CDR1 KGHSH and CDR2 LQKENI. CDR3 residues: CASSPPGGVQTQYF. DNA of the CDR3: TGTGCCAGCTCACCACCGGGCGGGGTGCAGACCCAGTACTTC.

Points on this clonotype: A much larger clone lies one base from this, so it may be a read error. V usage is TRBV5-1 and J usage is TRBJ2-7; D is ambiguous. Per germline, CDR1 SGHRS and CDR2 YFSETQ. The CDR3 has 15 residues. Between the trimmed V and J ends, which lost 4 bases and 2 bases, there was a span of 16 bases. The CDR3 DNA reads as TGCGCCAGCAGCCCAGCCGACATCGCACCCTACGAGCAGTACTTC. Protein product: CASSPADIAPYEQYF.